This T cell receptor (beta chain) is drawn from a study of T cell responses to AZD1222 COVID-19 vaccine. With regard to this clone: The antigen is undetermined.

The protocol was immunoSEQ multiplex PCR, while the TCRdb copy is restricted to in-frame clones and leaves out a portion. The sample contains around 250,000 clones, approximately 93% of which appear only once. General study points: Among AZD1222 vaccinees, only six or seven were seropositive at baseline.

This sequence was found in an adult in good health. Sample: peripheral blood, taken on day 0 of AZD1222 vaccination.

The CDR3 sequence: CASALQPSSGNTIYF. The CDR3, as DNA: TGTGCCAGCGCCCTACAACCCTCTTCAGGAAACACCATATATTTT. The rearrangement joins TRBV6-5 to TRBJ1-3; D gene unclear. The CDR3 has 15 amino acids. CDR1 and CDR2 (germline): MNHEY, SVGAGI. Trimming cost V 8 bases and J 4 bases, with 18 bases left between them.